These 8 T cell receptor beta chains were all obtained from the same sample, sequenced in a study of CD8+CD57+ T cells in acquired aplastic anemia. Patients who underwent sequencing had shown CD8+CD57+ cell expansion by flow cytometry. Both TCR beta VDJ combination and CDR3 sequence profiling were carried out. Genomic DNA was the template for this profiling. TCRdb passed the reads through MiXCR, listing each CDR3 protein once. There are about 160,000 distinct CDR3 sequences in the sample; around 52% occur only once, and roughly 30% lies in the top ten. The specimen was sorted CD4+, CD8+, or CD8+CD57+ T cells (not recorded which) from PBMCs. Receptors were obtained from a human donor with aplastic anemia.

The chain employs TRBV12-3 or TRBV12-4 and TRBJ1-5; 8 nucleotides line up with TRBD1. V dropped 6 bases and J dropped 9; count of bases not matched to a gene: 7. The CDR3 sequence is 13 residues long. CDR3 loop: CASSATGGRPQHF. For the CDR3, the DNA is TGTGCCAGCAGCGCTACAGGGGGACGGCCCCAGCATTTT.

V gene TRBV20-1 combines with J gene TRBJ1-1; D is perhaps TRBD1 (6 bases). V was clipped by 0 bases and J by 0 bases, with 11 bases between them. This CDR3 contains 15 residues. Per germline, CDR1 DFQATT and CDR2 SNEGSKA (reference sequence). The CDR3 spells CSARESRTVNTEAFF. The CDR3 DNA sequence: TGCAGTGCTAGAGAGTCGAGGACAGTGAACACTGAAGCTTTCTTT.

The chain couples TRBV29-1 to TRBJ2-7, with D uncertain. The V and J ends lost 0 bases and 4 bases respectively, with 10 bases between them. The CDR3 contains 13 residues. CDR1 and CDR2 (germline): SQVTM, ANQGSEA. CDR3 sequence reads: CSVEDERKYEQYF. The CDR3 coding sequence is TGCAGCGTTGAAGACGAGCGAAAATACGAGCAGTACTTC.

This clonotype was recorded at least ten times. Written as DNA, the CDR3 is TGTGCCAGCAGTTGGAACTGGGACAGGACCTACGAGCAGTACTTC. Translating gives CASSWNWDRTYEQYF. The V and J genes are TRBV27 and TRBJ2-7, with 8 bases fitting TRBD1. J gave up 2 bases and V 4 bases, and 7 bases lay outside the gene matches. Per germline, CDR1 MNHEY and CDR2 SMNVEV (reference sequence). The CDR3 sequence is 15 residues long.

This clonotype was seen at least ten times. The chain is built from TRBV7-9 and TRBJ2-7; TRBD2 matches at 7 bases. This CDR3 has 14 amino acids. From germline, CDR1 is SEHNR and CDR2 FQNEAQ (reference sequence). V was pared by 1 base and J by 4 bases, with 4 bases of the junction left unmatched. CDR3 residues: CASSLDGRLYEQYF. The CDR3, as DNA: TGTGCCAGCAGCTTAGACGGGAGGTTGTACGAGCAGTACTTC.

This clonotype was detected ten times or more. The chain couples TRBV7-2 to TRBJ2-7; weak D call: TRBD1 (5 bases). Germline CDR1 SGHTA, CDR2 FQGNSA. The CDR3 has 13 amino acids. V shed 2 bases and J shed 4 bases, with 9 bases lying between them. The DNA of the CDR3 is TGTGCCAGCAGCTTAATCAGGGCGTACGAGCAGTACTTC. Translating it yields CASSLIRAYEQYF.

As for this clonotype: One end of the junction varies from germline; a read error may be responsible. V and J are TRBV2 and TRBJ1-6; unclear D gene. The CDR3 runs to 13 residues. In germline, CDR1 is SNHLY, CDR2 FYNNEI. Written as DNA, the CDR3 is TGTGCCAGCAGAGAAGCCCCGTTTGCACCCCTCCACTTT. Its protein is CASREAPFAPLHF.

This clonotype has at least ten counts. Possible read error: a much larger clone is one base away. This CDR3 fails to terminate in the conserved phenylalanine or tryptophan, so it likely reflects a read error. This chain links TRBV24-1 with TRBJ2-1; TRBD2 matches 12 bases. The ends lost 6 bases at V and 4 bases at J; junction bases unmatched: 3. CDR3 length: 15 amino acids. CDR1 KGHDR and CDR2 SFDVKD come from the germline V gene. As DNA, the CDR3 is TGTGCCACCAGTCAACTAGCGGGAGGTTACAATGAGCAGTTCCTC. It encodes CATSQLAGGYNEQFL.